The clone carrying this T cell receptor (beta chain) was found many times. Its antigen is currently unknown. Regarding time point: newly diagnosed GD, antithyroid drugs for less than 3 months. RNA from PBMCs was the source of the TCR library. These data originate in a study of regulatory T cells in long-lasting Graves disease. Points from the study as a whole: Sample size, which was small, may have reduced accuracy.

CDR1 DFQATT and CDR2 SNEGSKA come from the germline V gene (reference sequence). The CDR3 runs to 15 residues. Trimming removed 0 bases from V and 4 bases from J, with 12 bases in between. Arm-PCR of CDR3 regions and iRepertoire HTBI primers were used to build TCR beta libraries. Each CDR3 protein is one row after TCRdb ran MiXCR on the multiplex PCR reads. The table records 240,000 or so distinct CDR3 sequences, 20% to 25% of them present only once. This rearrangement joins TRBV20-1 to TRBJ2-2, with D perhaps matching TRBD1 or TRBD2 (5 bases each). This TCR was sampled from a female donor with Graves disease. Specimen: peripheral blood mononuclear cells (PBMCs), collected at new diagnosis, from a patient treated with antithyroid drugs. CDR3 loop: CSAREDEGTTGELFF. CDR3 sequence (DNA): TGCAGTGCTAGAGAAGACGAAGGGACCACCGGGGAGCTGTTTTTT.